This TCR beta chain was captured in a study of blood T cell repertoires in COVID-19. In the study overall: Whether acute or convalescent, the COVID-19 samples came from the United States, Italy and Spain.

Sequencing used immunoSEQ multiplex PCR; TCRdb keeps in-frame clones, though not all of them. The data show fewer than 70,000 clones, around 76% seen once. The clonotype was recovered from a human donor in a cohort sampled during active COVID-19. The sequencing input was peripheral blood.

The CDR3 reads CASSPGLAGSLGVGEQYF. The CDR3 region has the DNA TGTGCCAGCAGCCCGGGACTAGCGGGCTCCCTGGGTGTAGGCGAGCAGTACTTC. The gene calls are TRBV3-1 (or the pseudogene TRBV3-2) and TRBJ2-7; TRBD2 matches 12 bases. The junction had 16 bases not matched to a gene; V was cut back by 4 bases and J by 6 bases. Germline V gene lookup returns CDR1 LGHDT and CDR2 YNNKEL (reference sequence). This CDR3 contains 18 residues.